Sequencing of this T cell receptor beta chain was carried out in a study of shared clonotypes between healthy human individuals. Produced via immunoSEQ multiplex PCR; TCRdb's table is partial and in-frame only. The data show 2 million to 3 million clones, approximately 92% seen once. This CDR3 spans 13 amino acids. The V and J ends lost 4 bases and 6 bases respectively, with 9 bases between them. Germline CDR1 is SGHNT and CDR2 is YENEEA. The sample taken for sequencing was naive CD4+ T cells sorted from blood. Subset in this sample: CD45RA+ positively selected. The chain carries TRBV11-3 and TRBJ2-2, with D possibly TRBD2 on 6 matching bases. The source of this sequence is a man between 18 and 35 years old in good health. This CDR3 reads CASSSRDSGELFF. DNA for the CDR3: TGTGCCAGCAGCTCCCGGGACTCCGGGGAGCTGTTTTTT.